A selection of T cell receptor beta chains follows, all from one sample in a study of T cells after somatic rescue of genetic block. The table came from immunoSEQ multiplex PCR; TCRdb's copy has only in-frame clones and leaves some out. The table shows approximately 70,000 clones, with roughly 93% occurring only once. The sequencing input was peripheral blood mononuclear cells (PBMCs). All receptors come from a man aged 30-40 years. Each CDR3 is given with its conserved first and last residue. Each record gives: V gene, J gene, D gene, clone size, CDR3 DNA, CDR3 protein. A D gene is named only where the DNA matches it firmly. Rows give clone size only sometimes, using once, few, many, or a class for an expanded clone.

v_gene: TRBV5-1; j_gene: TRBJ2-7; d_gene: -; abundance: -; CDR3nt: TGCGCCAGCCGGGGGTCTACCTACGAGCAGTACTTC; CDR3aa: CASRGSTYEQYF
v_gene: TRBV28; j_gene: TRBJ2-5; d_gene: TRBD1; abundance: -; CDR3nt: TGTGCCAGCAGTTTATTTGGGACAGGGGGAGAGACCCAGTACTTC; CDR3aa: CASSLFGTGGETQYF
v_gene: TRBV19; j_gene: TRBJ2-3; d_gene: TRBD2; abundance: -; CDR3nt: TGTGCCAGTAGTAACGGACTAGCGGGTCCCACAGATACGCAGTATTTT; CDR3aa: CASSNGLAGPTDTQYF
v_gene: TRBV10-2; j_gene: TRBJ1-2; d_gene: TRBD1; abundance: -; CDR3nt: TGCGCCAGCCGGACAGGGAACTATGGCTACACCTTC; CDR3aa: CASRTGNYGYTF
v_gene: TRBV27; j_gene: TRBJ1-1; d_gene: -; abundance: -; CDR3nt: TGTGCCAGCAGTCTAGTGGGGGGCGCCCGTCTACGGTGGAACACTGAAGCTTTCTTT; CDR3aa: CASSLVGGARLRWNTEAFF
v_gene: TRBV19; j_gene: TRBJ1-1; d_gene: TRBD1; abundance: few; CDR3nt: TGTGCCAGTAACACAGACAGGGTTGGCACTGAAGCTTTCTTT; CDR3aa: CASNTDRVGTEAFF
v_gene: TRBV6-1; j_gene: TRBJ2-3; d_gene: -; abundance: once; CDR3nt: TGTGCCAGCAGTCCCCCGTCGGGGGATACGCAGTATTTT; CDR3aa: CASSPPSGDTQYF
v_gene: TRBV5-4; j_gene: TRBJ1-1; d_gene: -; abundance: -; CDR3nt: TGTGCCAGCAGCTTGTCCAGGAACACTGAAGCTTTCTTT; CDR3aa: CASSLSRNTEAFF
v_gene: TRBV5-6; j_gene: TRBJ2-5; d_gene: TRBD2; abundance: -; CDR3nt: TGTGCCAGCAGCTTGACTAGCGGGGGGCCCGAGACCCAGTACTTC; CDR3aa: CASSLTSGGPETQYF
v_gene: TRBV7-9; j_gene: TRBJ2-5; d_gene: -; abundance: -; CDR3nt: TGTGCCAGCAGCCCGACAGCGCAAGAGACCCAGTACTTC; CDR3aa: CASSPTAQETQYF
v_gene: TRBV5-4; j_gene: TRBJ2-3; d_gene: TRBD1; abundance: -; CDR3nt: TGTGCCAGCAGCTCGCCGGGACAGGGGCTTGGTACGCAGTATTTT; CDR3aa: CASSSPGQGLGTQYF
v_gene: TRBV5-1; j_gene: TRBJ2-3; d_gene: TRBD2; abundance: -; CDR3nt: TGCGCCAGCAGCCAAACGGTGGGGAGGGGCACAGATACGCAGTATTTT; CDR3aa: CASSQTVGRGTDTQYF
v_gene: TRBV28; j_gene: TRBJ1-5; d_gene: -; abundance: few; CDR3nt: TGTGCCAGCATTACGGGGCATCAGCCCCAGCATTTT; CDR3aa: CASITGHQPQHF
v_gene: TRBV18; j_gene: TRBJ1-1; d_gene: -; abundance: -; CDR3nt: TGTGCCAGCTCACCAGGGACACCCCGCCCTGAAGCTTTCTTT; CDR3aa: CASSPGTPRPEAFF
v_gene: TRBV29-1; j_gene: TRBJ1-1; d_gene: -; abundance: few; CDR3nt: TGCAGCGTGCGGGACGCTGAAGCTTTCTTT; CDR3aa: CSVRDAEAFF
v_gene: TRBV2; j_gene: TRBJ1-4; d_gene: -; abundance: -; CDR3nt: TGTGCCAGCAGTGAAGGAGTGCTGGGAAATAATGAAAAACTGTTTTTT; CDR3aa: CASSEGVLGNNEKLFF
v_gene: TRBV18; j_gene: TRBJ2-5; d_gene: TRBD1; abundance: -; CDR3nt: TGTGCCAGCTCACCTTTAGCCGGGACAGAAAAAGAGACCCAGTACTTC; CDR3aa: CASSPLAGTEKETQYF
v_gene: TRBV7-2; j_gene: TRBJ2-5; d_gene: -; abundance: -; CDR3nt: TGTGCCAGCAGCTCTCTCGGGGCAGGGATGGGAGAGACCCAGTACTTC; CDR3aa: CASSSLGAGMGETQYF
v_gene: TRBV19; j_gene: TRBJ1-5; d_gene: TRBD1; abundance: -; CDR3nt: TGTGCCAGTAGTACAGACAGGGGCAGGCAGCCCCAGCATTTT; CDR3aa: CASSTDRGRQPQHF
v_gene: TRBV7-3; j_gene: TRBJ2-6; d_gene: -; abundance: -; CDR3nt: TGTGCCAGCAGCCGCTGGGGGGAATCTGGGGCCAACGTCCTGACTTTC; CDR3aa: CASSRWGESGANVLTF
v_gene: TRBV7-9; j_gene: TRBJ2-1; d_gene: TRBD1; abundance: -; CDR3nt: TGTGCCAGCAGCTTATTGGACAGGGGACTATACAATGAGCAGTTCTTC; CDR3aa: CASSLLDRGLYNEQFF
v_gene: TRBV10-3; j_gene: TRBJ2-3; d_gene: -; abundance: -; CDR3nt: TGTGCCATCAGTGAGTCTACGGATACGCAGTATTTT; CDR3aa: CAISESTDTQYF
v_gene: TRBV9; j_gene: TRBJ1-2; d_gene: -; abundance: -; CDR3nt: TGTGCCAGCAGCGTAAGGGTAGAGTATGGCTACACCTTC; CDR3aa: CASSVRVEYGYTF
v_gene: TRBV19; j_gene: TRBJ2-4; d_gene: -; abundance: -; CDR3nt: TGTGCCAGTAGTGTGCCATCAAACATTCAGTACTTC; CDR3aa: CASSVPSNIQYF
v_gene: TRBV15; j_gene: TRBJ2-7; d_gene: TRBD2; abundance: -; CDR3nt: TGTGCCACCAGCAGGGGGGGAGGGCCCAAAACCTACGAGCAGTACTTC; CDR3aa: CATSRGGGPKTYEQYF
v_gene: TRBV2; j_gene: TRBJ1-2; d_gene: TRBD1; abundance: -; CDR3nt: TGTGCCAGCAGTGAAGCGGGCAGGGGGGGCTATGGCTACACCTTC; CDR3aa: CASSEAGRGGYGYTF
v_gene: TRBV11-2; j_gene: TRBJ2-3; d_gene: -; abundance: -; CDR3nt: TGTGCCAGCAGCTCCGCGGGACTGAGCACAGATACGCAGTATTTT; CDR3aa: CASSSAGLSTDTQYF
v_gene: TRBV6-1; j_gene: TRBJ2-4; d_gene: -; abundance: -; CDR3nt: TGTGCCAGTTTCGGGACACCTAAAAACATTCAGTACTTC; CDR3aa: CASFGTPKNIQYF
v_gene: TRBV5-5; j_gene: TRBJ2-7; d_gene: -; abundance: -; CDR3nt: TGTGCCAGCAGCCTCAACTTATTCGAGCAGTACTTC; CDR3aa: CASSLNLFEQYF